The 26 T cell receptor beta chains below were found in one sample sequenced in a study of blood T cells in healthy people across ages. A second PCR of 7 to 11 cycles used a sample-barcoded 5' primer and a J-beta primer mix. TCRdb re-analysed the 5' RACE reads in MiXCR, keeping a single row per CDR3 protein. This table has about 780,000 distinct CDR3 sequences, 25% to 30% appearing once. The sample was also linked to a second study, of T cells of mothers and their children.

The sample was blood. Receptor source: a boy between 5 and 17 years old in good health.

This clonotype has just a few counts. The chain carries TRBV28 and TRBJ2-2; D is undetermined. The CDR3 length is 12 residues. The V gene lost 7 bases and the J gene lost 3 bases, with 6 bases spanning the gap. In germline, CDR1 is MDHEN, CDR2 SYDVKM. For the CDR3, the DNA is TGTGCCAGCACCTCTGACACCGGGGAGCTGTTTTTT. Its protein is CASTSDTGELFF.

This clonotype occurred a few times. V is TRBV10-1 and J is TRBJ1-1; tentatively, D is TRBD1 (6 bases). This CDR3 comprises 13 residues. The V end lost 6 bases, the J end lost 3 bases, and 11 bases lay between the germline ends. Germline values: CDR1 WNHNN, CDR2 SYGVQD (reference sequence). CDR3 DNA: TGCGCCAGCAGAGATGAGGGGGACACTGAAGCTTTCTTT. Translating gives CASRDEGDTEAFF.

The chain has TRBV18 and TRBJ1-3; a possible D gene is TRBD1 (5 bases). The CDR3 consists of 15 residues. V lost 1 base and J 0 bases, leaving 7 bases between the germline ends. CDR1 is KGHSH and CDR2 is LQKENI in the germline V gene. The CDR3 DNA reads TGTGCCAGCTCACCACGACAGCGCTCTGGAAACACCATATATTTT. It specifies CASSPRQRSGNTIYF.

There are a few counts of this clonotype. The chain uses TRBV27 and TRBJ2-5; 7 nucleotides agree with TRBD2. The end of the DNA is better explained by TRBJ2-7, so the J call may be wrong. Germline assignment: CDR1 MNHEY and CDR2 SMNVEV (reference sequence). The CDR3 runs 14 residues. Written as DNA, the CDR3 is TGTGCCAGCAGCCCCAGGGAGGGGAGGTACGAGCAGTACTTC. It yields the protein CASSPREGRYEQYF.

This clonotype was counted a few times. The chain links TRBV14 to TRBJ2-1; 14 bases map to TRBD2. Germline V gene sequence: CDR1 SGHDN, CDR2 FVKESK. The CDR3 contains 17 residues. Trimming took 4 bases from V and 3 from J; bases not matched to a gene: 5. The CDR3 nucleotides read TGTGCCAGCAGCCCCAGGACTAGCGGGGGGTTCTACAATGAGCAGTTCTTC. Encoded protein: CASSPRTSGGFYNEQFF.

This chain connects TRBV6-6 to TRBJ1-1, with unresolved D. Germline V CDR1 and CDR2: MNHNY, SVGAGI (reference sequence). This CDR3 comprises 15 residues. V shed 4 bases and J shed 0 bases, with 12 bases lying between them. CDR3 amino acids: CASSSSTSLNTEAFF. CDR3 nucleotides: TGTGCCAGCAGTTCCTCGACGTCGTTGAACACTGAAGCTTTCTTT.

This clonotype has a handful of counts. This chain links TRBV3-1 with TRBJ1-2; D is possibly TRBD1 (6 bases). CDR1 is LGHDT, CDR2 YNNKEL, per germline (reference sequence). This CDR3 comprises 16 residues. V was trimmed by 0 bases and J by 5 bases, leaving 16 bases between them. CDR3 sequence (DNA): TGTGCCAGCAGCCAAGATATTGGGGGGCTTGGGTATGGCTACACCTTC. Translating it yields CASSQDIGGLGYGYTF.

On this clonotype itself: The junction departs from the called germline gene at one end, perhaps through a read error. V gene TRBV15 combines with J gene TRBJ2-1, with D hard to call. The CDR3 has 15 residues. Germline-derived CDR1 and CDR2 are LNHNV and YYDKDF (reference sequence). The DNA of the CDR3 is TGTGCCACCAGCATGCTGGTGGACGGTTACAATGAGCAGTTCTTT. It yields the protein CATSMLVDGYNEQFF.

This clonotype was detected a few times. The chain has TRBV15 and TRBJ1-1; 8 nucleotides match TRBD1. Germline V gene sequence: CDR1 LNHNV, CDR2 YYDKDF (reference sequence). The V gene end was trimmed by 4 bases and the J gene end by 5 bases; junction bases not matched to a gene: 9. The CDR3 covers 15 residues. This CDR3 is CATSKGQGLGTEAFF. CDR3 bases: TGTGCCACCAGCAAAGGACAGGGTCTGGGGACTGAAGCTTTCTTT.

The genes are TRBV7-3 and TRBJ2-3; 9 nucleotides align to TRBD2. Germline trimming cut 1 base from V and 0 bases from J; bases unmatched to any gene: 2. CDR3 length: 16 residues. Germline assignment: CDR1 SGHTA and CDR2 FQGTGA. The CDR3 bases are TGTGCCAGCAGCTTAAGACTAGCGGCTAGCACAGATACGCAGTATTTT. As protein: CASSLRLAASTDTQYF.

This clonotype has just a few counts. This chain connects TRBV7-2 to TRBJ1-5; D gene unclear. The germline V and J ends were trimmed by 6 bases and 1 base, with 13 bases remaining between them. CDR1 is SGHTA, CDR2 FQGNSA, per germline. This CDR3 is built from 15 residues. The chain's CDR3 is CASSFVTGSNQPQHF. DNA of the CDR3: TGTGCCAGCAGTTTCGTGACGGGGAGCAATCAGCCCCAGCATTTT.

This clonotype was recorded a few times. The junction differs from germline at one of its ends, possibly a read error. The chain combines TRBV7-3 with TRBJ2-4, with a possible D match to TRBD2 (7 bases). This CDR3 spans 14 amino acids. Germline V CDR1 and CDR2: SGHTA, FQGTGA. The CDR3 DNA reads TGCGCCAGCAGCTTAGGGGGGGCGCAGAACATTCAGTACTTC. Translation gives CASSLGGAQNIQYF.

This sequence joins TRBV29-1 and TRBJ2-5; D perhaps matches TRBD1 (6 bases). TRBJ2-7 matches the DNA end more closely, so the J call is doubtful. The CDR3 totals 14 residues. Germline values: CDR1 SQVTM, CDR2 ANQGSEA. The CDR3 here is CSVTTQGAAYEQYF. The CDR3 DNA follows: TGCAGCGTTACAACACAGGGAGCCGCCTACGAGCAGTACTTC.

This clonotype was detected only a few times. The chain links TRBV30 to TRBJ2-6; D not certain. The CDR3 has 13 amino acids. The V end was cut by 8 bases, the J end by 2 bases, with 10 bases between. In germline, CDR1 is GTSNPN, CDR2 SVGIG (reference sequence). The CDR3: CAGNQAGANVLTF. CDR3 DNA sequence: TGTGCCGGTAACCAGGCTGGGGCCAACGTCCTGACTTTC.

This chain links TRBV6-6 with TRBJ2-7, with D maybe TRBD1 (5 bases). Germline V gives CDR1 MNHNY, CDR2 SVGAGI (reference sequence). Between the trimmed V and J ends, which lost 9 bases and 7 bases, there was a span of 28 bases. The CDR3 is 16 residues long. CDR3 bases: TGTGCCAGTGCCCTAACTGGACAAACCCCTGTGGGGGAGCAGTACTTC. It codes for CASALTGQTPVGEQYF.

In its sample, this clonotype was seen many times. The chain joins TRBV7-2 to TRBJ1-4; TRBD1 aligns across 7 bases. CDR3 length: 14 residues. Germline values: CDR1 SGHTA, CDR2 FQGNSA. J gave up 7 bases and V 4 bases, and 6 bases lay outside the gene matches. As DNA, the CDR3 is TGTGCCAGCAGCTCGGGGCCAGGGGGTGAAAAACTGTTTTTT. Translated: CASSSGPGGEKLFF.

The chain carries TRBV5-1 and TRBJ2-5; 13 positions agree with TRBD2. The DNA matches TRBJ2-1 better at its end, which makes the J call doubtful. This CDR3 comprises 14 residues. Germline V lookup: CDR1 SGHRS, CDR2 YFSETQ. CDR3 in DNA: TGCGCCAGCAGCCTAACTAGCGGGGGGGAAGAGCAGTTCTTC. As protein: CASSLTSGGEEQFF.

This clonotype was counted between two and nine times. This rearrangement joins TRBV6-1 to TRBJ1-5; D ambiguous. CDR3 size: 15 residues. Germline loops: CDR1 MNHNS, CDR2 SASEGT. V lost 2 bases to trimming and J lost 0 bases, with 8 bases between them. The CDR3 loop is CASSEIGVSNQPQHF. CDR3 nucleotide sequence: TGTGCCAGCAGTGAAATCGGGGTTAGCAATCAGCCCCAGCATTTT.

This clonotype was observed a handful of times. The chain recombines TRBV7-3 with TRBJ2-7; no firm D call. V lost 2 bases, J lost 1 base, and 6 bases lay in between. Per the germline V gene, CDR1 is SGHTA and CDR2 is FQGTGA. The CDR3 is 13 amino acids. The DNA of the CDR3 is TGTGCCAGCAGCTTATATCCGTCCTACGAGCAGTACTTC. It is translated as CASSLYPSYEQYF.

The chain joins TRBV10-2 to TRBJ2-7, with 10 bases fitting TRBD1. CDR3 size: 16 residues. Germline CDR1 WSHSY, CDR2 SAAADI. After removal of 4 bases from V and 2 bases from J, the junction contained 8 bases not matched to a gene. In DNA, the CDR3 is TGCGCCAGCAGTGCTCCCGGGACAGGGGACGCCTACGAGCAGTACTTC. It specifies CASSAPGTGDAYEQYF.

This clonotype was seen only a few times. The rearrangement joins TRBV5-5 to TRBJ2-5, with D possibly matching TRBD2 (6 bases). There are 14 residues in the CDR3. The germline V and J ends were trimmed by 10 bases and 1 base, with 17 bases remaining between them. Germline loops: CDR1 SGHKS, CDR2 YYEKEE (reference sequence). This chain's CDR3 is CASCGEQRQETQYF. The CDR3 region has the DNA TGTGCCTCGTGCGGGGAACAGCGCCAAGAGACCCAGTACTTC. The entire variable domain, with the rest obtained from reference TRBV5-5 and TRBJ2-5, is as follows: DAGVTQSPTHLIKTRGQQVTLRCSPISGHKSVSWYQQVLGQGPQFIFQYYEKEERGRGNFPDRFSARQFPNYSSELNVNALLLGDSALYLCASCGEQRQETQYFGPGTRLLVL.

The rearrangement joins TRBV20-1 to TRBJ2-7; TRBD1 might be the D (6 bases). V lost 3 bases to trimming and J lost 2 bases, with 20 bases between them. The V gene's germline CDR1 is DFQATT and CDR2 SNEGSKA (reference sequence). The CDR3 runs to 16 residues. The CDR3 DNA is TGCAGTGCTAGGGGTTCAGGGGCAAGGGATCCCTACGAGCAGTACTTC. Protein: CSARGSGARDPYEQYF.

The table lists this clonotype with a few counts. This chain connects TRBV13 to TRBJ2-1; D unclear. This CDR3 comprises 15 residues. The germline gives CDR1 PRHDT, CDR2 FYEKMQ (reference sequence). Trimming removed 5 bases at V and 0 bases at J, with 11 bases between. Here the CDR3 DNA reads TGTGCCAGCAGCCCGACTGCACACTCCTACAATGAGCAGTTCTTC. It encodes CASSPTAHSYNEQFF.

This clonotype showed up many times. The V call is TRBV10-2, the J call TRBJ2-7; 11 bases align to TRBD1. The junction had 2 bases not matched to a gene; V was cut back by 10 bases and J by 3 bases. Germline values: CDR1 WSHSY, CDR2 SAAADI. CDR3 length: 12 residues. CDR3 sequence reads: CATGTGGYEQYF. The DNA for the CDR3 is TGCGCCACCGGGACAGGGGGCTACGAGCAGTACTTC.

This clonotype came up a few times. The rearrangement links TRBV3-1 to TRBJ2-7; D unresolved. The V end was cut by 1 base, the J end by 3 bases, with 13 bases between. This CDR3 is built from 15 residues. Germline values: CDR1 LGHDT, CDR2 YNNKEL (reference sequence). The CDR3, as DNA: TGTGCCAGCAGCCAAGCGGGTGGAAACAACTACGAGCAGTACTTC. Encoded protein: CASSQAGGNNYEQYF.

This clonotype has more than one count but fewer than ten. The chain is built from TRBV7-3 and TRBJ2-5; 14 bases are a match to TRBD2. The assigned J gene may be wrong: the sequence end matches TRBJ2-1 better. CDR3 size: 15 residues. Germline V gene data show CDR1 as SGHTA and CDR2 as FQGTGA. In DNA, the CDR3 is TGTGCCAGCAGCTTCCGACTAGCGGGGGGGGATGAGCAGTTCTTC. Protein sequence: CASSFRLAGGDEQFF.